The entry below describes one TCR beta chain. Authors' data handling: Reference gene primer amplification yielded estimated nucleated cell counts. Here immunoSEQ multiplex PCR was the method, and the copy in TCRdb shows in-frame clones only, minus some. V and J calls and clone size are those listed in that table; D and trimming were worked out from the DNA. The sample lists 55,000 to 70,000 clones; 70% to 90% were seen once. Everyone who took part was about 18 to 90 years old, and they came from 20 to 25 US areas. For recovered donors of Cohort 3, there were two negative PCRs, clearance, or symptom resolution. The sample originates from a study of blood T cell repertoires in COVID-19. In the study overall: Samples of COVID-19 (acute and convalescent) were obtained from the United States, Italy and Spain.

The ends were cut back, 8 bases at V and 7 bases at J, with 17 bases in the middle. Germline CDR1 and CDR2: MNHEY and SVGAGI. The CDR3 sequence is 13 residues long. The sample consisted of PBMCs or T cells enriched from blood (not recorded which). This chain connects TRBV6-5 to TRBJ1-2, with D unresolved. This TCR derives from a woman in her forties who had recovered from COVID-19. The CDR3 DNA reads TGTGCCAGCGTTAACCCCGGTCACTCTGGCTACACCTTC. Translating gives CASVNPGHSGYTF.